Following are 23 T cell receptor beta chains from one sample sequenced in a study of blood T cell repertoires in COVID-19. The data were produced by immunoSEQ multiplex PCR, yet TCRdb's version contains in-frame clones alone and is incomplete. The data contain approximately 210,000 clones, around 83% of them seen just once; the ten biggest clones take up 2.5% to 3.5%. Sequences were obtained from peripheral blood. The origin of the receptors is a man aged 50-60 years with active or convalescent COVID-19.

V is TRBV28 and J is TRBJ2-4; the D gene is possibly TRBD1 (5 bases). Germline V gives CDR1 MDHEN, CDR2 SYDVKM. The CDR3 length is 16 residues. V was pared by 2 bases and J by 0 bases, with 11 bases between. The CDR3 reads CASSLEQALAKNIQYF. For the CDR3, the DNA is TGTGCCAGCAGTTTAGAACAGGCGTTAGCCAAAAACATTCAGTACTTC. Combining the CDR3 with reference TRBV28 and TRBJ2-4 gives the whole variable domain DVKVTQSSRYLVKRTGEKVFLECVQDMDHENMFWYRQDPGLGLRLIYFSYDVKMKEKGDIPEGYSVSREKKERFSLILESASTNQTSMYLCASSLEQALAKNIQYFGAGTRLSVL.

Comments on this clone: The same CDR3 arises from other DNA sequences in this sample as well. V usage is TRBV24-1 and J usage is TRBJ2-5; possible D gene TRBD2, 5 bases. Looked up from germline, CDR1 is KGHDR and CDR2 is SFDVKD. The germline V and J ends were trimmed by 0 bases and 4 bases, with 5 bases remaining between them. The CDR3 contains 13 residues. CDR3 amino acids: CATSDLRGETQYF. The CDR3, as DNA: TGTGCCACCAGTGATTTGCGGGGAGAGACCCAGTACTTC.

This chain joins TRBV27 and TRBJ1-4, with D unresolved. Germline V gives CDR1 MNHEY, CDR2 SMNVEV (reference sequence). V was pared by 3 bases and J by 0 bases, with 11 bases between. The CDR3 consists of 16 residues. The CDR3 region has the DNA TGTGCCAGCAGTTTCCGTTCCGTTGCAACTAATGAAAAACTGTTTTTT. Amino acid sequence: CASSFRSVATNEKLFF.

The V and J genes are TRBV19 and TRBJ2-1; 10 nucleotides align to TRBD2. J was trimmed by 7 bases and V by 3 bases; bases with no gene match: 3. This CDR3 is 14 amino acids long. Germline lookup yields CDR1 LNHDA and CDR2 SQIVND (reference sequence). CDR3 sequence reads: CASSIASGGNEQFF. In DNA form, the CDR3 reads TGTGCCAGTAGTATCGCTAGCGGGGGTAATGAGCAGTTCTTC.

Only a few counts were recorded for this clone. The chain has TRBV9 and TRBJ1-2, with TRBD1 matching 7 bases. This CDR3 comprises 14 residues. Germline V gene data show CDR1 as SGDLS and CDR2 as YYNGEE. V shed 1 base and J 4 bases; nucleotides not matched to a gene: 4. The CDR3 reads CASSVNRGLYGYTF. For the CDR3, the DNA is TGTGCCAGCAGCGTAAACAGGGGACTCTATGGCTACACCTTC.

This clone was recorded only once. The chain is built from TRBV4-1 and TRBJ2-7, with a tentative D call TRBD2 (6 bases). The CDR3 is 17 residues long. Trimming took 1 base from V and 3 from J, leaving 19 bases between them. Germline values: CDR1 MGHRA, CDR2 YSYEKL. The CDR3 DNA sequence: TGCGCCAGCAGCCAAGGTCCAGCAAGCGGGCGGAGCTACGAGCAGTACTTC. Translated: CASSQGPASGRSYEQYF.

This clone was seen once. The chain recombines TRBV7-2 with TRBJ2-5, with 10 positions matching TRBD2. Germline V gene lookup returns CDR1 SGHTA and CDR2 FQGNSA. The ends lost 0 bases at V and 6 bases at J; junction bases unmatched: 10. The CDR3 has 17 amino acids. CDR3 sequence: CASSLAPSSGREKTQYF. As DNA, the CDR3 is TGTGCCAGCAGCTTAGCCCCTTCTAGCGGGAGAGAGAAGACCCAGTACTTC.

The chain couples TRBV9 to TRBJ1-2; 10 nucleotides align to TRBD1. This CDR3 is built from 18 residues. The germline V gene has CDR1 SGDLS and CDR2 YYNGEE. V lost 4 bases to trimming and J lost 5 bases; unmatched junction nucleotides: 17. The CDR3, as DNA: TGTGCCAGCAGCCCCAGAGGGACAGGGGCCCCGGGTCCATATGGCTACACCTTC. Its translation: CASSPRGTGAPGPYGYTF.

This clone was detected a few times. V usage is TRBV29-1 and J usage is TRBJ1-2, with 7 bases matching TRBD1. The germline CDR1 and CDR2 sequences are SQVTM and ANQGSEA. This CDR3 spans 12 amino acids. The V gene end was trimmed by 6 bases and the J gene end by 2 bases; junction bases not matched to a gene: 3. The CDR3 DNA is TGCAGCGTGACGACAGGGAACTATGGCTACACCTTC. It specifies CSVTTGNYGYTF.

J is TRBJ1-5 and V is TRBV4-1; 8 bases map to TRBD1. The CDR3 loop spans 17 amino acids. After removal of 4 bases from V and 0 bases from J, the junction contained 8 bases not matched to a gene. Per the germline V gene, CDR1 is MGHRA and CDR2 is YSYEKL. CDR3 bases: TGCGCCAGCAGCCTAAGGACAGGGAAGGGTAGCAATCAGCCCCAGCATTTT. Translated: CASSLRTGKGSNQPQHF.

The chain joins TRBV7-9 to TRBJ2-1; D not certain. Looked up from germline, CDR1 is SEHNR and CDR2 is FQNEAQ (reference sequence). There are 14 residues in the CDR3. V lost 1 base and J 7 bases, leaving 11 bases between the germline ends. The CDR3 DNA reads TGTGCCAGCAGCTTAGAGGCCTACGGGAATGAGCAGTTCTTC. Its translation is CASSLEAYGNEQFF.

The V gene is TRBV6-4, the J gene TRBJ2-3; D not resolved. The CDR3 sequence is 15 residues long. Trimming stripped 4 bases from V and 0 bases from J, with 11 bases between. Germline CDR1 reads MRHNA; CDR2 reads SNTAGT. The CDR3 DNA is TGTGCCAGCAGTGCGTGGGCCGGAAGCACAGATACGCAGTATTTT. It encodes CASSAWAGSTDTQYF.

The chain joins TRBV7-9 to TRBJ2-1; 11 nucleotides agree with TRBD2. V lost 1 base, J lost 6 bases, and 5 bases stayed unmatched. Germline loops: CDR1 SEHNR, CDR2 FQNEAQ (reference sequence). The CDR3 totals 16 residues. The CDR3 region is CASSLGGSGGVNEQFF. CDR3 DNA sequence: TGTGCCAGCAGCTTAGGTGGTAGCGGGGGGGTCAATGAGCAGTTCTTC. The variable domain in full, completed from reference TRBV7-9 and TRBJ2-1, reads DTGVSQNPRHKITKRGQNVTFRCDPISEHNRLYWYRQTLGQGPEFLTYFQNEAQLEKSRLLSDRFSAERPKGSFSTLEIQRTEQGDSAMYLCASSLGGSGGVNEQFFGPGTRLTVL.

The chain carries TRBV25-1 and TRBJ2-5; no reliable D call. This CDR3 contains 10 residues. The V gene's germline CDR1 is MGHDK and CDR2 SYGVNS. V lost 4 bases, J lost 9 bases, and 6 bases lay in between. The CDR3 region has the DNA TGTGCCAGCAGTGGTGCGGCCCAGTACTTC. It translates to CASSGAAQYF.

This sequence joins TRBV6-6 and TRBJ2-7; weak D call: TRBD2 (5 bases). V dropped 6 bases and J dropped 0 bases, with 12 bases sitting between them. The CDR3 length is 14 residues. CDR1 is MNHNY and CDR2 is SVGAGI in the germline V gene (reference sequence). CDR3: CASSRASSSYEQYF. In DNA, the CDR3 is TGTGCCAGCAGCCGAGCTAGCAGCTCCTACGAGCAGTACTTC.

The CDR3 nucleotides are TGTGCCAGCAGCGGCACGTCGAGGGTAGGGGGCTATGGAGATACGCAGTATTTT. Its protein product is CASSGTSRVGGYGDTQYF. This chain connects TRBV5-5 to TRBJ2-3, with 7 bases fitting TRBD1. J lost 5 bases, V lost 4 bases, and 19 bases had no gene match. The length of the CDR3 is 18 residues. Germline V gene sequence: CDR1 SGHKS, CDR2 YYEKEE (reference sequence).

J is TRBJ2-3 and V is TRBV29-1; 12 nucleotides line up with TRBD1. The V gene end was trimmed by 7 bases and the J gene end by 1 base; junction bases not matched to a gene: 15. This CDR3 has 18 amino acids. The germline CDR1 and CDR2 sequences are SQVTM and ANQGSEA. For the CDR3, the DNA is TGCAGCGGGCAAGAGGGGACAGGGGGCTACGGGGGCACAGATACGCAGTATTTT. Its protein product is CSGQEGTGGYGGTDTQYF.

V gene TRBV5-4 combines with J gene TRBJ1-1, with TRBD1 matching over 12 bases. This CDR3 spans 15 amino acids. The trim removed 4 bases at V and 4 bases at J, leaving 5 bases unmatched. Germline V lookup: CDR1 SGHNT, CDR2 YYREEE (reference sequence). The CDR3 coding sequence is TGTGCCAGCAGCCGGGACAGGGGGCTGAGCACTGAAGCTTTCTTT. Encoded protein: CASSRDRGLSTEAFF. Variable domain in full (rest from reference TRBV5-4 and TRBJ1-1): ETGVTQSPTHLIKTRGQQVTLRCSSQSGHNTVSWYQQALGQGPQFIFQYYREEENGRGNFPPRFSGLQFPNYSSELNVNALELDDSALYLCASSRDRGLSTEAFFGQGTRLTVV.

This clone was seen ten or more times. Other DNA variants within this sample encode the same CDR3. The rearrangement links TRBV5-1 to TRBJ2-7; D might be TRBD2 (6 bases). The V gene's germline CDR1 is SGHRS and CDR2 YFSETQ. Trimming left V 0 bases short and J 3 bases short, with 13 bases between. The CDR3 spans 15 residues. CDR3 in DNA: TGCGCCAGCAGCTTGGCCGGAGGGAGCGGCTACGAGCAGTACTTC. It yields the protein CASSLAGGSGYEQYF.

The CDR3 region has the DNA TGTGCCAGCAGCTTATATGTAGAAACAGATACGCAGTATTTT. It codes for CASSLYVETDTQYF. This rearrangement joins TRBV7-6 to TRBJ2-3; no clear D. Deletions cut 2 bases from V and 3 bases from J, with 9 bases between. CDR1 and CDR2 from the germline V gene are SGHVS and FNYEAQ. The CDR3 has 14 residues. Full variable domain (remainder filled in from reference TRBV7-6 and TRBJ2-3): GAGVSQSPRYKVTKRGQDVALRCDPISGHVSLYWYRQALGQGPEFLTYFNYEAQQDKSGLPNDRFSAERPEGSISTLTIQRTEQRDSAMYRCASSLYVETDTQYFGPGTRLTVL.

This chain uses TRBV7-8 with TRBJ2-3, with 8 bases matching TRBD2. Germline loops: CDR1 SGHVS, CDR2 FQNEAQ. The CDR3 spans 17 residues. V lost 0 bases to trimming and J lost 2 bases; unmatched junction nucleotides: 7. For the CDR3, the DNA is TGTGCCAGCAGCTTAGCGTTCAGGCGGGGGGTCACAGATACGCAGTATTTT. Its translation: CASSLAFRRGVTDTQYF. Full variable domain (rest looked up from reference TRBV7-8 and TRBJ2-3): GAGVSQSPRYKVAKRGQDVALRCDPISGHVSLFWYQQALGQGPEFLTYFQNEAQLDKSGLPSDRFFAERPEGSVSTLKIQRTQQEDSAVYLCASSLAFRRGVTDTQYFGPGTRLTVL.

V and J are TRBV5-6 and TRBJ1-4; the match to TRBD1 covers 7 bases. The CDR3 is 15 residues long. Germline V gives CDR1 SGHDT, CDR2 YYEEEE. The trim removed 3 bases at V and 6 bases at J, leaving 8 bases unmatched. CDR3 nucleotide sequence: TGTGCCAGCAGCTCAACAGGGGTAGAGGATGAAAAACTGTTTTTT. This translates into CASSSTGVEDEKLFF.

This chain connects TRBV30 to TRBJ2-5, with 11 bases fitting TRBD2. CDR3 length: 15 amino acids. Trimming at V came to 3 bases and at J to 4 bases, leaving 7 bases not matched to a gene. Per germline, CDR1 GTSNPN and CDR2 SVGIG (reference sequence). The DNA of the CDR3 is TGTGCCTGGAGGGGCGCTAGCGGGGGGCTAGAGACCCAGTACTTC. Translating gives CAWRGASGGLETQYF.